These T cell receptor beta chains were read from a single sample in a study of T cell responses to AZD1222 COVID-19 vaccine. Assay used: immunoSEQ multiplex PCR; TCRdb lists only in-frame clones, some missing. The repertoire holds approximately 88,000 clones, about nine tenths seen once, with 5.4% in the top ten. Sequences were derived from peripheral blood, sampled 28 days after the second AZD1222 dose. The receptors were sampled from an adult who received the AZD1222 COVID-19 vaccine. The CDR3 runs from the conserved cysteine through the conserved F or W. The order of the fields is D gene, J gene, clone size, V gene, CDR3 protein, CDR3 DNA. The D gene is left open where the match is weak. Clone size, where shown, is once, few, many, or a class for clones that have expanded.

D gene: NA; J gene: TRBJ1-4; clone size: NA; V gene: TRBV19; CDR3 protein: CASTPRGNEKLFF; CDR3 DNA: TGTGCCAGTACCCCGCGGGGTAATGAAAAACTGTTTTTT
D gene: NA; J gene: TRBJ1-1; clone size: NA; V gene: TRBV6-5; CDR3 protein: CASTTGIDYTEAFF; CDR3 DNA: TGTGCCAGCACCACCGGGATCGATTACACTGAAGCTTTCTTT
D gene: TRBD1; J gene: TRBJ1-5; clone size: NA; V gene: TRBV6-5; CDR3 protein: CASRRTGIDQPQHF; CDR3 DNA: TGTGCCAGCAGACGGACAGGGATCGATCAGCCCCAGCATTTT
D gene: NA; J gene: TRBJ1-2; clone size: NA; V gene: TRBV7-2; CDR3 protein: CASSPDRNYGYTF; CDR3 DNA: TGTGCCAGCAGCCCCGACCGGAACTATGGCTACACCTTC
D gene: NA; J gene: TRBJ2-3; clone size: NA; V gene: TRBV12-3/TRBV12-4; CDR3 protein: CASSSTDTQYF; CDR3 DNA: TGTGCCAGCAGTTCCACAGATACGCAGTATTTT
D gene: NA; J gene: TRBJ1-1; clone size: few; V gene: TRBV6-2/TRBV6-3; CDR3 protein: CASSYSLSRAFF; CDR3 DNA: TGTGCCAGCAGTTACTCTCTATCAAGGGCTTTCTTT
D gene: TRBD1; J gene: TRBJ1-1; clone size: NA; V gene: TRBV24-1; CDR3 protein: CATKEGAKNTEAFF; CDR3 DNA: TGTGCCACCAAGGAGGGGGCCAAGAACACTGAAGCTTTCTTT
D gene: NA; J gene: TRBJ2-5; clone size: NA; V gene: TRBV2; CDR3 protein: CASSVPGSETQYF; CDR3 DNA: TGTGCCAGCAGTGTACCAGGGTCGGAGACCCAGTACTTC
D gene: TRBD2; J gene: TRBJ2-7; clone size: NA; V gene: TRBV7-6; CDR3 protein: CASSFDIAGGRDHEQYF; CDR3 DNA: TGTGCCAGCAGCTTTGACATAGCGGGGGGGCGGGATCACGAGCAGTACTTC
D gene: NA; J gene: TRBJ2-6; clone size: few; V gene: TRBV5-1; CDR3 protein: CASSLAGGPSGANVLTF; CDR3 DNA: TGCGCCAGCAGCTTGGCCGGGGGGCCGTCTGGGGCCAACGTCCTGACTTTC
D gene: NA; J gene: TRBJ1-1; clone size: NA; V gene: TRBV28; CDR3 protein: CASSSSMNTEAFF; CDR3 DNA: TGTGCCAGCAGTTCCTCTATGAACACTGAAGCTTTCTTT
D gene: NA; J gene: TRBJ1-1; clone size: NA; V gene: TRBV7-2; CDR3 protein: CASSLTDNTEAFF; CDR3 DNA: TGTGCCAGCAGCTTAACAGATAACACTGAAGCTTTCTTT
D gene: TRBD2; J gene: TRBJ2-3; clone size: NA; V gene: TRBV4-2; CDR3 protein: CASSQGTSGGADTQYF; CDR3 DNA: TGTGCCAGCAGCCAGGGGACTAGCGGGGGGGCAGATACGCAGTATTTT
D gene: NA; J gene: TRBJ1-2; clone size: NA; V gene: TRBV7-9; CDR3 protein: CASSGTRGIANYGYTF; CDR3 DNA: TGTGCCAGCTCAGGGACCCGAGGCATCGCTAACTATGGCTACACCTTC
D gene: TRBD1; J gene: TRBJ1-1; clone size: NA; V gene: TRBV19; CDR3 protein: CASQPRDRVTEAFF; CDR3 DNA: TGTGCCAGTCAACCCCGGGACAGGGTAACTGAAGCTTTCTTT
D gene: NA; J gene: TRBJ1-3; clone size: NA; V gene: TRBV18; CDR3 protein: CASSPDEVSGNTIYF; CDR3 DNA: TGTGCCAGCTCACCTGACGAAGTCTCTGGAAACACCATATATTTT
D gene: TRBD1; J gene: TRBJ2-2; clone size: few; V gene: TRBV7-9; CDR3 protein: CASSQDRATGELFF; CDR3 DNA: TGTGCCAGCAGCCAGGACAGGGCAACCGGGGAGCTGTTTTTT
D gene: NA; J gene: TRBJ1-5; clone size: NA; V gene: TRBV28; CDR3 protein: CASRSLNQPQHF; CDR3 DNA: TGTGCCAGCAGGAGTCTCAATCAGCCCCAGCATTTT
D gene: NA; J gene: TRBJ1-4; clone size: NA; V gene: TRBV15; CDR3 protein: CATSREGKTNEKLFF; CDR3 DNA: TGTGCCACCAGCAGAGAGGGAAAAACTAATGAAAAACTGTTTTTT
D gene: NA; J gene: TRBJ2-2; clone size: NA; V gene: TRBV27; CDR3 protein: CASSFGRGGTGELFF; CDR3 DNA: TGTGCCAGCAGTTTCGGCAGGGGGGGAACCGGGGAGCTGTTTTTT
D gene: TRBD1; J gene: TRBJ1-2; clone size: once; V gene: TRBV6-6; CDR3 protein: CASSLTGEVYGYTF; CDR3 DNA: TGTGCCAGCAGCCTGACAGGGGAAGTCTATGGCTACACCTTC
D gene: TRBD1; J gene: TRBJ1-2; clone size: once; V gene: TRBV7-2; CDR3 protein: CASSLGTGTGVVGYTF; CDR3 DNA: TGTGCCAGCAGCTTAGGCACCGGGACAGGGGTAGTTGGCTACACCTTC
D gene: NA; J gene: TRBJ1-1; clone size: NA; V gene: TRBV5-1; CDR3 protein: CASSLVGGDTTEAFF; CDR3 DNA: TGCGCCAGCAGCTTGGTGGGGGGAGATACCACTGAAGCTTTCTTT
D gene: TRBD1; J gene: TRBJ1-6; clone size: NA; V gene: TRBV30; CDR3 protein: CAWIATGKNSPLHF; CDR3 DNA: TGTGCCTGGATCGCGACAGGGAAGAATTCACCCCTCCACTTT
D gene: NA; J gene: TRBJ1-1; clone size: NA; V gene: TRBV6-5; CDR3 protein: CASRGPLNTEAFF; CDR3 DNA: TGTGCCAGCAGGGGACCACTGAACACTGAAGCTTTCTTT
D gene: NA; J gene: TRBJ2-2; clone size: NA; V gene: TRBV7-6; CDR3 protein: CASSLEGALGAGELFF; CDR3 DNA: TGTGCCAGCAGCTTAGAAGGGGCGCTGGGTGCCGGGGAGCTGTTTTTT
D gene: NA; J gene: TRBJ1-2; clone size: once; V gene: TRBV7-2; CDR3 protein: CASSLDFAGREGYTF; CDR3 DNA: TGTGCCAGCAGCTTAGATTTTGCGGGCAGGGAGGGCTACACCTTC
D gene: NA; J gene: TRBJ2-1; clone size: NA; V gene: TRBV4-1; CDR3 protein: CASSQEAKRGNEQFF; CDR3 DNA: TGCGCCAGCAGCCAAGAGGCGAAGAGGGGCAATGAGCAGTTCTTC
D gene: NA; J gene: TRBJ2-7; clone size: NA; V gene: TRBV5-4; CDR3 protein: CASSSRGAVRYEQYF; CDR3 DNA: TGTGCCAGCAGCTCCCGGGGGGCGGTCCGCTACGAGCAGTACTTC
D gene: NA; J gene: TRBJ1-3; clone size: NA; V gene: TRBV24-1; CDR3 protein: CATSDPGTGNTIYF; CDR3 DNA: TGTGCCACCAGTGATCCTGGGACTGGAAACACCATATATTTT
D gene: NA; J gene: TRBJ1-2; clone size: NA; V gene: TRBV5-8; CDR3 protein: CASRRGLGGYTF; CDR3 DNA: TGTGCCAGCAGAAGGGGGTTAGGTGGCTACACCTTC
D gene: NA; J gene: TRBJ2-2; clone size: NA; V gene: TRBV3-1/TRBV3-2; CDR3 protein: CASSQDPGRSNTGELFF; CDR3 DNA: TGTGCCAGCAGCCAAGATCCCGGCCGCTCGAACACCGGGGAGCTGTTTTTT
D gene: NA; J gene: TRBJ2-2; clone size: NA; V gene: TRBV9; CDR3 protein: CASSVGRGGTGELFF; CDR3 DNA: TGTGCCAGCAGCGTAGGTCGGGGTGGCACCGGGGAGCTGTTTTTT
D gene: TRBD1; J gene: TRBJ1-5; clone size: once; V gene: TRBV6-2/TRBV6-3; CDR3 protein: CASSRTNPQGAGQHF; CDR3 DNA: TGTGCCAGCAGTCGAACAAATCCACAGGGGGCTGGCCAGCATTTT
D gene: NA; J gene: TRBJ2-7; clone size: few; V gene: TRBV7-2; CDR3 protein: CASSRRTDYEQYF; CDR3 DNA: TGTGCCAGCAGCCGTCGGACGGACTACGAGCAGTACTTC
D gene: NA; J gene: TRBJ1-1; clone size: NA; V gene: TRBV6-5; CDR3 protein: CASNQDTPRTEAFF; CDR3 DNA: TGTGCCAGCAACCAAGACACCCCACGGACTGAAGCTTTCTTT
D gene: TRBD2; J gene: TRBJ2-3; clone size: NA; V gene: TRBV2; CDR3 protein: CASSKGLAGGQSTDTQYF; CDR3 DNA: TGTGCCAGCAGTAAGGGACTAGCGGGGGGGCAAAGCACAGATACGCAGTATTTT
D gene: NA; J gene: TRBJ2-3; clone size: NA; V gene: TRBV5-1; CDR3 protein: CASSPRGQVTDTQYF; CDR3 DNA: TGCGCCAGCAGCCCCCGTGGACAAGTCACAGATACGCAGTATTTT
D gene: NA; J gene: TRBJ2-2; clone size: once; V gene: TRBV19; CDR3 protein: CASSPGGTGELFF; CDR3 DNA: TGTGCCAGTAGCCCCGGGGGCACCGGGGAGCTGTTTTTT
D gene: TRBD1; J gene: TRBJ2-7; clone size: NA; V gene: TRBV7-2; CDR3 protein: CASSYGTGGRYEQYF; CDR3 DNA: TGTGCCAGCAGCTATGGGACAGGGGGCAGGTACGAGCAGTACTTC
D gene: NA; J gene: TRBJ1-6; clone size: NA; V gene: TRBV11-2; CDR3 protein: CASSFRGAENSPLHF; CDR3 DNA: TGTGCCAGCAGTTTCCGGGGGGCAGAAAATTCACCCCTCCACTTT